The 8 T cell receptor beta chains in this list originate from one sample, sequenced in a study of shared clonotypes between healthy human individuals. Method: immunoSEQ multiplex PCR; TCRdb's copy keeps in-frame clones and lacks some. The sample has roughly 2.5 million clones; about 92% are singletons. Sequencing was performed on naive CD4+ T cells sorted from blood. Regarding subset: CD45RA+ positively selected. Receptors were obtained from a man aged 18 to 35 in good health.

Written as DNA, the CDR3 is TGTGCCAGCAGTTTAGGTCGAAAATTCAGCAGTGAAAAACTGTTTTTT. As protein: CASSLGRKFSSEKLFF. The chain carries TRBV28 and TRBJ1-4; no definite D call. Germline values: CDR1 MDHEN, CDR2 SYDVKM. This CDR3 region has 16 residues. The V end lost 2 bases, the J end lost 7 bases, and 17 bases lay between the germline ends.

The rearrangement joins TRBV6-1 to TRBJ1-6; perhaps TRBD1 as D (6 bases). V was clipped by 6 bases and J by 7 bases, with 16 bases between them. CDR3 length equals 15 residues. The germline V gene encodes CDR1 MNHNS and CDR2 SASEGT. The CDR3 loop reads CASRRGGGANSPLHF. The CDR3 DNA is TGTGCCAGCAGGAGGGGAGGGGGTGCCAATTCACCCCTCCACTTT.

The chain links TRBV6-5 to TRBJ1-3, with D possibly being TRBD1 (6 bases). The germline CDR1 and CDR2 sequences are MNHEY and SVGAGI. This CDR3 is 14 amino acids long. V was trimmed by 6 bases and J by 4 bases, leaving 13 bases between them. DNA for the CDR3: TGTGCCAGCAGGGCAGGGGTTGGCGGAAACACCATATATTTT. Its translation is CASRAGVGGNTIYF.

The chain recombines TRBV28 with TRBJ1-2; D is unresolved. CDR3 length: 13 amino acids. Germline V gene lookup returns CDR1 MDHEN and CDR2 SYDVKM. Trimming took off 4 bases at V and 0 bases at J, with 6 bases between the two ends. This chain's CDR3 is CASSSVANYGYTF. The DNA for the CDR3 is TGTGCCAGCAGTTCCGTAGCTAACTATGGCTACACCTTC.

This clone has a single count. The chain has TRBV16 and TRBJ1-2, with unresolved D. CDR1 KGHSY and CDR2 FQNENV come from the germline V gene. V was shortened by 5 bases and J by 4 bases, with 17 bases between the two germline ends. CDR3 length: 15 residues. The CDR3 region is CASSADWAGSYGYTF. CDR3 DNA sequence: TGTGCCAGCAGCGCTGACTGGGCGGGGTCCTATGGCTACACCTTC. Full variable domain (remainder filled in from reference TRBV16 and TRBJ1-2): GEEVAQTPKHLVRGEGQKAKLYCAPIKGHSYVFWYQQVLKNEFKFLISFQNENVFDETGMPKERFSAKCLPNSPCSLEIQATKLEDSAVYFCASSADWAGSYGYTFGSGTRLTVV.

The chain joins TRBV18 to TRBJ2-7, with D possibly TRBD1 on 7 matching bases. CDR3 length: 14 residues. Trimming pared 3 bases from V and 6 bases from J, leaving 15 bases between. Germline assignment: CDR1 KGHSH and CDR2 LQKENI. CDR3 bases: TGTGCCAGCTCACCCGGGGCGGGACAGAGCGAGCAGTACTTC. Its protein is CASSPGAGQSEQYF.

V and J are TRBV7-9 and TRBJ1-2; 9 nucleotides align to TRBD1. Germline CDR1 is SEHNR and CDR2 is FQNEAQ (reference sequence). The CDR3 has 17 amino acids. With V trimmed by 7 bases and J by 4 bases, 16 bases remained unmatched. Written as DNA, the CDR3 is TGTGCCAGCACCCACCGTACTACACAGGGGGCCGGCTATGGCTACACCTTC. Its protein is CASTHRTTQGAGYGYTF.

V is TRBV7-2 and J is TRBJ1-1; D is unresolved. There are 13 residues in the CDR3. CDR1 and CDR2 (germline): SGHTA, FQGNSA. Between the trimmed V and J ends, which lost 1 base and 8 bases, there was a span of 11 bases. The CDR3 DNA reads as TGTGCCAGCAGCTTAGAGGTGGGTGGGGAAGCTTTCTTT. Translation gives CASSLEVGGEAFF.